This TCR beta chain stems from a study of post-analysis software for immune sequencing data. Study conclusions and caveats: Comparison of patients with controls showed a handful of TRBV segments more frequent in patients, TRBV5-6, TRBV5-1 and TRBV20-1 among them.

V lost 8 bases and J lost 5, with 25 bases in between. Germline CDR1 SNHLY, CDR2 FYNNEI. This CDR3 has 17 residues. TCR beta libraries were prepared from cDNA with unique molecular identifiers. Input populations of roughly 0.95 to 10 million T cells gave rise to around 500,000 cDNA molecules. TCRdb reanalysed the PCR reads using MiXCR and keeps one entry per CDR3 protein. This table has about 570,000 distinct CDR3 sequences, roughly 34% appearing once. For this clonotype: As yet, its antigen is unknown.

Sequencing was performed on blood. This TCR came from a girl between 2 and 17 years old with multiple sclerosis. V gene TRBV2 combines with J gene TRBJ2-1; D might be TRBD2 (5 bases). The DNA of the CDR3 is TGTGCCAGCCTACCTAGCCGTCTACAAGGAAGGCACAATGAGCAGTTCTTC. Protein product: CASLPSRLQGRHNEQFF.